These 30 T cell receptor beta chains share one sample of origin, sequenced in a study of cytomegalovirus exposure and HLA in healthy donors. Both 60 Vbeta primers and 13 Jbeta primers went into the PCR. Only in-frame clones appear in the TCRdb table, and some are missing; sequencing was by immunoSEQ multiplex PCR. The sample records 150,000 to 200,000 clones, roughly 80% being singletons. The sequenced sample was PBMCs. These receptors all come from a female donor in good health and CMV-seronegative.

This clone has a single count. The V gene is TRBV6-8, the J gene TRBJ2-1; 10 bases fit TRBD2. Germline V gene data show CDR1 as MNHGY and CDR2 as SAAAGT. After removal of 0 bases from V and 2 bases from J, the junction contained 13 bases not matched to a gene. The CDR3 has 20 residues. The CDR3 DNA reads TGTGCCAGCAGTTACTCTAGGGCTAGCGGGGGTTACAGGGCCTACAATGAGCAGTTCTTC. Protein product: CASSYSRASGGYRAYNEQFF.

CDR3 bases: TGTGCCAGCAATCGGGACAGGGGGTATGGGGCCAACGTCCTGACTTTC. Amino acids: CASNRDRGYGANVLTF. The V gene is TRBV2, the J gene TRBJ2-6, with 11 bases lining up with TRBD1. The CDR3 covers 16 residues. Per germline, CDR1 SNHLY and CDR2 FYNNEI. With V trimmed by 7 bases and J by 3 bases, 5 bases remained unmatched.

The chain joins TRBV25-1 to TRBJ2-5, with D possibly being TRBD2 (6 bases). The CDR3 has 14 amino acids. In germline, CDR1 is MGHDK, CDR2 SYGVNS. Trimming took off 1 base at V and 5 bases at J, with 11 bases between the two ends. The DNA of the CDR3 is TGTGCCAGCAGTGAATCGGGGGATCTGGAGACCCAGTACTTC. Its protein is CASSESGDLETQYF.

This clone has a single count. CDR3 nucleotide sequence: TGCGCCAGCAGCTCCTTGGGGGGAATGGACACCGGGGAGCTGTTTTTT. Protein product: CASSSLGGMDTGELFF. The chain is built from TRBV5-1 and TRBJ2-2; D perhaps matches TRBD2 (6 bases). The germline gives CDR1 SGHRS, CDR2 YFSETQ. V lost 3 bases, J lost 3 bases, and 15 bases lay in between. The CDR3 totals 16 residues. The full variable domain, in which reference TRBV5-1 and TRBJ2-2 provide the parts outside the CDR3, is KAGVTQTPRYLIKTRGQQVTLSCSPISGHRSVSWYQQTPGQGLQFLFEYFSETQRNKGNFPGRFSGRQFSNSRSEMNVSTLELGDSALYLCASSSLGGMDTGELFFGEGSRLTVL.

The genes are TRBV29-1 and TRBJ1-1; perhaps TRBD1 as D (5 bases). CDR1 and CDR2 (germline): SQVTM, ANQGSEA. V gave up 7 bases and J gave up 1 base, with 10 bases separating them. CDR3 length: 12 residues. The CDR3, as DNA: TGCAGCGCCCAGGGAGGGAACACTGAAGCTTTCTTT. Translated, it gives CSAQGGNTEAFF.

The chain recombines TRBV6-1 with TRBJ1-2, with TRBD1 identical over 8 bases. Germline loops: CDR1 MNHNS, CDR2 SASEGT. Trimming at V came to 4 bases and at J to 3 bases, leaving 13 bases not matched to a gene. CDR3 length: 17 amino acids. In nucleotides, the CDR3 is TGTGCCAGCAGTGTCCCGGGACAGGTTCAGAGGGACTATGGCTACACCTTC. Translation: CASSVPGQVQRDYGYTF.

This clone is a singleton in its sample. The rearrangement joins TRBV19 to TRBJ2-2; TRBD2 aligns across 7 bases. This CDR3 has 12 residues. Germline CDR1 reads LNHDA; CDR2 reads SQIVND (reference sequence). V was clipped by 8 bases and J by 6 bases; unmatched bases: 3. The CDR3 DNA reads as TGTGCCAGTCACGCGGGGGCCGGGGAGCTGTTTTTT. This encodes CASHAGAGELFF.

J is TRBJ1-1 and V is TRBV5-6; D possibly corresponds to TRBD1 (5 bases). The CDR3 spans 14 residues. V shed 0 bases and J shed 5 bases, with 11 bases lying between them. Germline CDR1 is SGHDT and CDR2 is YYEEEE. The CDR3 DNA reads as TGTGCCAGCAGCTTGGGTAGGGGTTGGACTGAAGCTTTCTTT. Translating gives CASSLGRGWTEAFF.

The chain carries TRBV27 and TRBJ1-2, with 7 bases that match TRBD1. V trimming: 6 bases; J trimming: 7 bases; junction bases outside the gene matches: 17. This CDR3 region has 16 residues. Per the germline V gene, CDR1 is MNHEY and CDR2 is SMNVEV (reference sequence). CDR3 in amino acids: CASSPDRTSVHFGYTF. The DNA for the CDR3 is TGTGCCAGCAGCCCGGACAGGACTTCAGTACACTTTGGCTACACCTTC.

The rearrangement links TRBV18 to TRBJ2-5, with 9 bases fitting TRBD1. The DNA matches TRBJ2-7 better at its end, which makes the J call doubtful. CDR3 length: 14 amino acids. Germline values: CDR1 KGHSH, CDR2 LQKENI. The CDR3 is CASSPDRGAYEQYF. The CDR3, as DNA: TGTGCCAGCTCACCAGACAGGGGGGCCTACGAGCAGTACTTC.

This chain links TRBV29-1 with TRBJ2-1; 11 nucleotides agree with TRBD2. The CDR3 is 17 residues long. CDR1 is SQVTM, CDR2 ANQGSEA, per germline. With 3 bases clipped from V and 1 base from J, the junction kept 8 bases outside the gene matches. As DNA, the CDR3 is TGCAGCGTTGAGCTAGCGGGGGGCCCCCTATCCTACAATGAGCAGTTCTTC. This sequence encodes CSVELAGGPLSYNEQFF.

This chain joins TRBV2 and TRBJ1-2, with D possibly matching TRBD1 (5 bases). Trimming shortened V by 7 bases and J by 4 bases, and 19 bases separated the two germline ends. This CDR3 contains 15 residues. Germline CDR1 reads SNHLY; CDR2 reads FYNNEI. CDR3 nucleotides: TGTGCCAGCAACTACGCGGGGTCAGGGAGCTATGGCTACACCTTC. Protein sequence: CASNYAGSGSYGYTF.

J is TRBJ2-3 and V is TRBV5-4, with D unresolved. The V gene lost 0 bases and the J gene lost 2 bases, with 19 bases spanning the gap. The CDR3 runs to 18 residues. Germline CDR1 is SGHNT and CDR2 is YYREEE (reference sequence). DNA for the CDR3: TGTGCCAGCAGCTTGGCCGGGTATGACTCCCCCAACACAGATACGCAGTATTTT. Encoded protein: CASSLAGYDSPNTDTQYF.

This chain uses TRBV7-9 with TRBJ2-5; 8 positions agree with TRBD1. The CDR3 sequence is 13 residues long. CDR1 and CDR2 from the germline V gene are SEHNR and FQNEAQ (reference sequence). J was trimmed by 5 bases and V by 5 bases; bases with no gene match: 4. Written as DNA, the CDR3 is TGTGCCAGCAGCCGTGGGGACAGGGAGACCCAGTACTTC. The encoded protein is CASSRGDRETQYF.

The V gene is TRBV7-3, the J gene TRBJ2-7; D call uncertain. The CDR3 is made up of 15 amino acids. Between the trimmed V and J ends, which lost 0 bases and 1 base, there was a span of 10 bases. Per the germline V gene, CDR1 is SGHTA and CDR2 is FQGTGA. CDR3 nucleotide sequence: TGTGCCAGCAGCTTAACAAGTGGCAGTTCCTACGAGCAGTACTTC. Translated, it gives CASSLTSGSSYEQYF.

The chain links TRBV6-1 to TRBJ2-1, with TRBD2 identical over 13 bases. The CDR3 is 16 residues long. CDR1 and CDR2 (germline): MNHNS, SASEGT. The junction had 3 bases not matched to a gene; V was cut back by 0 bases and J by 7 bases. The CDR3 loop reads CASSEALAGGQNEQFF. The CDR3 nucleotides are TGTGCCAGCAGTGAAGCACTAGCGGGGGGGCAAAATGAGCAGTTCTTC.

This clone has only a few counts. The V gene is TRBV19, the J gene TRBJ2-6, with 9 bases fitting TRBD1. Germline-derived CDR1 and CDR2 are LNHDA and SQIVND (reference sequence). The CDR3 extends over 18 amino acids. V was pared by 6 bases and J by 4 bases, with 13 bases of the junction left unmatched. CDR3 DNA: TGTGCCAGTAGCCCGCTACAGGGGGCCACCACAGGGGCCAACGTCCTGACTTTC. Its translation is CASSPLQGATTGANVLTF. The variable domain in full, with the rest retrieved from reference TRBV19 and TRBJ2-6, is DGGITQSPKYLFRKEGQNVTLSCEQNLNHDAMYWYRQDPGQGLRLIYYSQIVNDFQKGDIAEGYSVSREKKESFPLTVTSAQKNPTAFYLCASSPLQGATTGANVLTFGAGSRLTVL.

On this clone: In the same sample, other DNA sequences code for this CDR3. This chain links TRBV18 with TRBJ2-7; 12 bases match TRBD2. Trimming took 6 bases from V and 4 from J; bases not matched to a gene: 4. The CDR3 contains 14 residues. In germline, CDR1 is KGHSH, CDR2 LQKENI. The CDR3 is CASSPTSGSYEQYF. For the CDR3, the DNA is TGTGCCAGCTCTCCGACTAGCGGGAGTTACGAGCAGTACTTC.

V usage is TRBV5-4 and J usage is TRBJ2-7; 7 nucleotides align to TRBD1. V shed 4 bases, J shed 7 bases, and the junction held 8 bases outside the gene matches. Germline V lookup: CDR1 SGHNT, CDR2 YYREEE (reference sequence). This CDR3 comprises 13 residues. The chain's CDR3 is CASSIRQGREQYF. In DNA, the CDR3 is TGTGCCAGCAGCATACGACAGGGAAGGGAGCAGTACTTC.

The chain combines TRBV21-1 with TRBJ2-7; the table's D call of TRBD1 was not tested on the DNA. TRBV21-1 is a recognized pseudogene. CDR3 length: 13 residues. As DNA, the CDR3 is TGTGCCGGGAGGGACAGGGCGTACTACGAGCAGTACTTC. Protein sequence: CAGRDRAYYEQYF.

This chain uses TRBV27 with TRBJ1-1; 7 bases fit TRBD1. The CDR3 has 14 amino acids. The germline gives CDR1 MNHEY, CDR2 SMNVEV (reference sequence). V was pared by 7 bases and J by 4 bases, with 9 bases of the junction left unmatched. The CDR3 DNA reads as TGTGCCAGCATTCGACAGGGATCATTCACTGAAGCTTTCTTT. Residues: CASIRQGSFTEAFF.

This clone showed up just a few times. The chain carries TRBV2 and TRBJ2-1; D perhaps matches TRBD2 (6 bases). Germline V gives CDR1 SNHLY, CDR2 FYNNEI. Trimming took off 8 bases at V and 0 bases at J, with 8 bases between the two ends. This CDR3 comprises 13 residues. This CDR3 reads CASGGISYNEQFF. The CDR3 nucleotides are TGTGCCAGCGGGGGGATCTCCTACAATGAGCAGTTCTTC. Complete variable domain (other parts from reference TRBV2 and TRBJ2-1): EPEVTQTPSHQVTQMGQEVILRCVPISNHLYFYWYRQILGQKVEFLVSFYNNEISEKSEIFDDQFSVERPDGSNFTLKIRSTKLEDSAMYFCASGGISYNEQFFGPGTRLTVL.

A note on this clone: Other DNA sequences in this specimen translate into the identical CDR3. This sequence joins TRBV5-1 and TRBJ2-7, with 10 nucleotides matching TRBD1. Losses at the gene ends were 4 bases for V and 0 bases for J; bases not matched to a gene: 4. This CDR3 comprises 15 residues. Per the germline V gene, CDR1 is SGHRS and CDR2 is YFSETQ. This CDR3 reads CASSGGTGVSYEQYF. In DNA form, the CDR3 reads TGCGCCAGCAGCGGGGGGACAGGGGTCTCCTACGAGCAGTACTTC. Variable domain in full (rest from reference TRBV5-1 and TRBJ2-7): KAGVTQTPRYLIKTRGQQVTLSCSPISGHRSVSWYQQTPGQGLQFLFEYFSETQRNKGNFPGRFSGRQFSNSRSEMNVSTLELGDSALYLCASSGGTGVSYEQYFGPGTRLTVT.

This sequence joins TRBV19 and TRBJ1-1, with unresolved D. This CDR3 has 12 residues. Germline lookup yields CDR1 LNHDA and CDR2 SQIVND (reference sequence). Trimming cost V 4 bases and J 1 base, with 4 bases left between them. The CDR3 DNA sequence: TGTGCCAGTAGTACACAGAACACTGAAGCTTTCTTT. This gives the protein CASSTQNTEAFF.

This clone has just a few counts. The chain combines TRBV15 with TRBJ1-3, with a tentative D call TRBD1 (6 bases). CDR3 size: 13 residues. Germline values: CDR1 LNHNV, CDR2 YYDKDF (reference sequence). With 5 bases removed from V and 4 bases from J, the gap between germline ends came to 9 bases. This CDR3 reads CATSVQGGNTIYF. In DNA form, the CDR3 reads TGTGCCACCAGCGTACAGGGCGGAAACACCATATATTTT.

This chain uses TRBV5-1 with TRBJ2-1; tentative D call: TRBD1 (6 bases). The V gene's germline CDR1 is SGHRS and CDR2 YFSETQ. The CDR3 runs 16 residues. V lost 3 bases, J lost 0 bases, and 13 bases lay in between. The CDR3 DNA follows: TGCGCCAGCAGCTCGCTACAGGGTAGCTCCTACAATGAGCAGTTCTTC. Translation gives CASSSLQGSSYNEQFF.

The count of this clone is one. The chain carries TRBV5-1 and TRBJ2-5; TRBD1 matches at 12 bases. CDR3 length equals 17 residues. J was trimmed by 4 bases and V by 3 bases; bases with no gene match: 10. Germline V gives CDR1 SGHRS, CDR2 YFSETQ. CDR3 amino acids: CASSSPGQGAFGETQYF. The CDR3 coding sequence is TGCGCCAGCAGCTCGCCGGGACAGGGGGCGTTCGGAGAGACCCAGTACTTC.

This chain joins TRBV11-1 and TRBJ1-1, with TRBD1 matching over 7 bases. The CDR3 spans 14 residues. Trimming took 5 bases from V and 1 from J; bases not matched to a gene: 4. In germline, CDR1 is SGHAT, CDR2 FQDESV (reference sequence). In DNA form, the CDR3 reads TGTGCCAGCAGCGATCGGACAGGGAACACTGAAGCTTTCTTT. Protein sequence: CASSDRTGNTEAFF.

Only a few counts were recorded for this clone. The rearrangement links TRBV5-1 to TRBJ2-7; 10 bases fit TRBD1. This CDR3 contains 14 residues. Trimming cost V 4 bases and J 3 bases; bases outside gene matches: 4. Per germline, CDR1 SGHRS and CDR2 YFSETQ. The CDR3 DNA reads TGCGCCAGCAGCACGGGGGACAGGGGCTACGAGCAGTACTTC. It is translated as CASSTGDRGYEQYF.

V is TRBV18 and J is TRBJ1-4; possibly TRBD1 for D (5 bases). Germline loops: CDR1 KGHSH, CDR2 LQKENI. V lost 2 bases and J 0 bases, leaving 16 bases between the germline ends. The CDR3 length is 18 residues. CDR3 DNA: TGTGCCAGCTCACCAGGACAAACCTATACCACAACTAATGAAAAACTGTTTTTT. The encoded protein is CASSPGQTYTTTNEKLFF.